This T cell receptor beta chain was captured in a study of T cells after yellow fever vaccination. TCRdb reanalysed the 5' RACE reads using MiXCR and keeps one entry per CDR3 protein. The sample lists some 290,000 distinct CDR3 sequences, approximately 12% occurring once. In germline, CDR1 is MNHEY, CDR2 SVGEGT. Trimming removed 7 bases at V and 5 bases at J, with 23 bases between. CDR3 size: 16 residues. This clonotype was seen ten or more times. The rearrangement links TRBV6-2 or TRBV6-3 to TRBJ1-2; possibly TRBD1 for D (5 bases). This TCR derives from a man between 18 and 29 years old who received the YFV17D yellow fever vaccine. Sequenced material: CD4+ T cells sorted from PBMCs, taken 45 days after the yellow fever booster vaccination. The CDR3 loop reads CASNLADSARNYGYTF. For the CDR3, the DNA is TGTGCCAGCAACCTAGCCGACAGCGCCCGAAATTATGGCTACACCTTC.